This T cell receptor beta chain was obtained from a study of shared clonotypes between healthy human individuals. Comment on this clone: Its matching antigen is unknown.

Each of the donors was a healthy adult who was HIV-negative and had not had a recent acute infection or vaccination. In the original processing: Sequence data from immunoSEQ were junction-only and lacked quality scores; consequently, filtering differed. The assay was immunoSEQ multiplex PCR, and TCRdb's table has in-frame clones only and misses some. That table supplies the V and J calls and clone size; D and trimming were determined from the DNA. In the table there are about 2.3 million clones, about nine tenths of which are singletons. Germline V gene data show CDR1 as SGHNT and CDR2 as YENEEA. This CDR3 has 16 residues. Trimming removed 3 bases from V and 1 base from J, with 13 bases in between. Regarding the study as a whole: Naive subsets typically showed greater estimated richness than memory subsets.

The sequenced sample was naive CD4+ T cells from PBMCs. Subset specified: CD45RA+ positively selected. This chain links TRBV11-3 with TRBJ1-3, with D possibly TRBD1 on 5 matching bases. The TCR comes from a man between 18 and 35 years old in good health. Some clones in this sample may be carry-over from other donors' samples. CDR3 amino acids: CASSLGTGRSGNTIYF. In DNA form, the CDR3 reads TGTGCCAGCAGCTTGGGGACCGGACGGTCTGGAAACACCATATATTTT.